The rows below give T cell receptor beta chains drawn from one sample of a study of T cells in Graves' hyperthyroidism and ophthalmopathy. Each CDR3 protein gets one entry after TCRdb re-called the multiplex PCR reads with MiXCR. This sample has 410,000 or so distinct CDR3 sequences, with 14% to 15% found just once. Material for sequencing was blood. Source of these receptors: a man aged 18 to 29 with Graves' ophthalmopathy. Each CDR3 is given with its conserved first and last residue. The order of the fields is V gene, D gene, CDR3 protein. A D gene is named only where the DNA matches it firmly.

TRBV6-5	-	CASSYSTVGFYEQYF
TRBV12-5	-	CASGLGGQETQYF
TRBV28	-	CASSYQAGRKYEQYF
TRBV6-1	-	CASSFGEGGGEKLFF
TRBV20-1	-	CSAGNRASFYEQYF
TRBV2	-	CASRGTWDQPQHF
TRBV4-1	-	CASSQERSGNYGYTF
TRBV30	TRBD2	CAWTGLAGVGEQFF
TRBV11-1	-	CASSLAGTSSYNEQFF
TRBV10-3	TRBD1	CAISATGQGGQETQYF
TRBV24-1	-	CAPTILRARNEKLFF
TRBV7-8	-	CASSLDRDYNSPLHF
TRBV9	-	CASSVGGPAYEQYF
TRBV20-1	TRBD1	CSARDPDRGNNQPQHF
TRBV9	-	CASSVYQGGNEQFF
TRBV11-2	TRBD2	CASSLVSGGQETQYF
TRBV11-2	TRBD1	CASSPRLEGTAGGEAFF
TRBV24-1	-	CATSDPLETQYF
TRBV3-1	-	CASSQDYGGAGDEQYF
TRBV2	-	CASRAYEQYF
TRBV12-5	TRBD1	CASKQGWTEAFF
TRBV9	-	CASSVDYTIQGEETQYF
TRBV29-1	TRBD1	CSAKGTGVTYEQYF
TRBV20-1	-	CSAGEGGVYNEQFF
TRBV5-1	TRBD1	CASSSGTGVGNQPQHF
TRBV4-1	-	CASSQDTRVGGRAGETQYF
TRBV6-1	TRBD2	CASSNPSSGESGELFF
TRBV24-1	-	CATSDFPGEQFF
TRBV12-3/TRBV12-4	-	CASSSWAGSNEQFF
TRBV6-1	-	CASSEGTEQPQHF
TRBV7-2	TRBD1	CASSPGTGGDYEQYF
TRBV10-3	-	CAISGAGEKLFF
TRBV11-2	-	CASSLAIGGSDTQYF
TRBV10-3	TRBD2	CAIKAGVGYNEQFF
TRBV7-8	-	CASSLKFPNTGELFF